Following are 30 T cell receptor beta chains from one sample sequenced in a study of CD8 T cells in Susac syndrome. Roughly 0.45 to 1 ug RNA was reverse transcribed with random hexamers. One entry per CDR3 protein results from TCRdb running MiXCR on the immunoSEQ multiplex PCR reads. This repertoire shows hundreds of thousands of distinct CDR3 sequences, approximately 95% found once; its top ten account for just over 0.08%. The sequenced sample consisted of CD4+ T cells from PBMCs. These receptors came from a human donor with multiple sclerosis.

The chain combines TRBV14 with TRBJ2-7, with D unclear. There are 13 residues in the CDR3. Germline CDR1 reads SGHDN; CDR2 reads FVKESK. V was clipped by 1 base and J by 6 bases, with 10 bases between them. This CDR3 is CASSQVRGSEQYF. In nucleotides, the CDR3 is TGTGCCAGCAGCCAAGTACGAGGTTCCGAGCAGTACTTC.

The V call is TRBV24-1, the J call TRBJ1-5; D is uncertain. This CDR3 has 16 amino acids. Germline CDR1 is KGHDR and CDR2 is SFDVKD. V was shortened by 1 base and J by 0 bases, with 9 bases between the two germline ends. The CDR3 DNA reads as TGTGCCACCAGTGATTTAATCCCACTTAGCAATCAGCCCCAGCATTTT. As protein: CATSDLIPLSNQPQHF.

The chain couples TRBV10-3 to TRBJ2-3, with D possibly TRBD2 on 5 matching bases. The CDR3 contains 13 residues. V was pared by 8 bases and J by 3 bases, with 12 bases between. The germline CDR1 and CDR2 sequences are ENHRY and SYGVKD. The CDR3 DNA reads TGTGCCATCGAGGGCGATCAGACAGATACGCAGTATTTT. Translating it yields CAIEGDQTDTQYF.

In nucleotides, the CDR3 is TGTGCCAGCAGCTTAATGACAGGGGGAGCCTACGAGCAGTACTTC. Translating gives CASSLMTGGAYEQYF. V usage is TRBV13 and J usage is TRBJ2-7; TRBD1 matches at 9 bases. This CDR3 is 15 amino acids long. Germline-derived CDR1 and CDR2 are PRHDT and FYEKMQ (reference sequence). The ends lost 2 bases at V and 2 bases at J; junction bases unmatched: 4.

V is TRBV11-1 and J is TRBJ2-3; D ambiguous. Per the germline V gene, CDR1 is SGHAT and CDR2 is FQDESV (reference sequence). V lost 7 bases to trimming and J lost 3 bases, with 8 bases between them. The CDR3 sequence is 12 residues long. CDR3: CASNSRTDTQYF. The CDR3 DNA sequence: TGTGCCAGCAACTCACGGACAGATACGCAGTATTTT.

The rearrangement joins TRBV29-1 to TRBJ2-3, with 8 bases lining up with TRBD2. Trimming took 3 bases from V and 1 from J; bases not matched to a gene: 9. The CDR3 runs 16 residues. Germline V gene data show CDR1 as SQVTM and CDR2 as ANQGSEA. The DNA of the CDR3 is TGCAGCGTTGACGGGACGGGTAGCGGGGGCACAGATACGCAGTATTTT. This gives the protein CSVDGTGSGGTDTQYF.

The chain carries TRBV12-3 or TRBV12-4 and TRBJ1-1, with 8 positions matching TRBD1. The CDR3 has 14 amino acids. J lost 0 bases, V lost 6 bases, and 3 bases had no gene match. CDR3 in DNA: TGTGCCAGCAGGCCGGGACAGGTGAACACTGAAGCTTTCTTT. It translates to CASRPGQVNTEAFF.

This clonotype is a singleton in its sample. The rearrangement joins TRBV5-1 to TRBJ2-5; D is unresolved. Between the trimmed V and J ends, which lost 4 bases and 0 bases, there was a span of 10 bases. CDR1 SGHRS and CDR2 YFSETQ come from the germline V gene. The CDR3 consists of 14 residues. CDR3 residues: CASSPRTDQETQYF. CDR3 nucleotide sequence: TGCGCCAGCAGCCCCCGGACGGACCAAGAGACCCAGTACTTC. Variable domain in full (rest from reference TRBV5-1 and TRBJ2-5): KAGVTQTPRYLIKTRGQQVTLSCSPISGHRSVSWYQQTPGQGLQFLFEYFSETQRNKGNFPGRFSGRQFSNSRSEMNVSTLELGDSALYLCASSPRTDQETQYFGPGTRLLVL.

The V and J genes are TRBV2 and TRBJ1-1, with no clear D. CDR3 length equals 15 residues. The germline gives CDR1 SNHLY, CDR2 FYNNEI. Trimming removed 4 bases from V and 1 base from J, with 13 bases in between. CDR3 coding DNA: TGTGCCAGCAGTGGGCGACCCCCCCGGAACACTGAAGCTTTCTTT. Protein: CASSGRPPRNTEAFF.

This rearrangement joins TRBV4-2 to TRBJ2-5, with TRBD2 as a possible D gene (5 bases). The length of the CDR3 is 15 residues. V lost 3 bases to trimming and J lost 2 bases, with 13 bases between them. The V gene's germline CDR1 is LGHNA and CDR2 YNFKEQ. The CDR3 sequence is CASSQERGQQETQYF. CDR3 sequence (DNA): TGTGCCAGCAGCCAGGAGCGAGGGCAACAAGAGACCCAGTACTTC.

This clonotype has only one observation. J is TRBJ1-5 and V is TRBV20-1; D is unclear. This CDR3 spans 11 amino acids. Germline CDR1 and CDR2: DFQATT and SNEGSKA (reference sequence). The V and J ends lost 5 bases and 5 bases respectively, with 7 bases between them. CDR3 bases: TGCAGTGCTTCCCAGTATCAGCCCCAGCATTTT. This gives the protein CSASQYQPQHF.

The chain links TRBV2 to TRBJ2-5, with D hard to call. CDR3 length: 14 residues. Per the germline V gene, CDR1 is SNHLY and CDR2 is FYNNEI. V was shortened by 6 bases and J by 7 bases, with 18 bases between the two germline ends. The CDR3 DNA reads TGTGCCAGCAGGGTTTCTCCCAGTGAGGCGACCCAGTACTTC. Encoded protein: CASRVSPSEATQYF.

V gene TRBV30 combines with J gene TRBJ1-2, with D hard to call. CDR3 length: 13 residues. Trimming removed 0 bases at V and 0 bases at J, with 5 bases between. Germline V gene data show CDR1 as GTSNPN and CDR2 as SVGIG (reference sequence). The CDR3 region has the DNA TGTGCCTGGAGTGTGGAAGCTAACTATGGCTACACCTTC. It translates to CAWSVEANYGYTF.

V and J are TRBV12-3 or TRBV12-4 and TRBJ1-6, with a weak D call TRBD1 (5 bases). Deletions cut 4 bases from V and 8 bases from J, with 15 bases between. The CDR3 runs to 15 residues. In DNA, the CDR3 is TGTGCCAGCAGTTCGCCCGGGGCTGGGGATTCACCCCTCCACTTT. Translated, it gives CASSSPGAGDSPLHF.

The chain employs TRBV20-1 and TRBJ1-6; no clear D gene. V was cut by 7 bases and J by 7 bases, with 11 bases left in between. CDR1 is DFQATT, CDR2 SNEGSKA, per germline (reference sequence). This CDR3 contains 12 residues. CDR3 region: CSVRALNSPLHF. The CDR3 DNA is TGCAGTGTGCGAGCCTTGAATTCACCCCTCCACTTT.

The chain joins TRBV20-1 to TRBJ2-1; D may correspond to TRBD1 or TRBD2 (6 bases each). Germline V CDR1 and CDR2: DFQATT, SNEGSKA (reference sequence). The CDR3 totals 14 residues. V shed 2 bases and J shed 7 bases, with 15 bases lying between them. In DNA form, the CDR3 reads TGCAGTGCTAGACGGGCAGGGGCGGGGAATGAGCAGTTCTTC. Translation gives CSARRAGAGNEQFF.

The chain recombines TRBV29-1 with TRBJ1-1; D gene ambiguous. Germline-derived CDR1 and CDR2 are SQVTM and ANQGSEA. CDR3 length: 15 amino acids. V was clipped by 4 bases and J by 1 base, with 16 bases between them. The CDR3 bases are TGCAGCGTTGTGGTTATAGGGAGGACGAACACTGAAGCTTTCTTT. This codes for CSVVVIGRTNTEAFF. Combining the CDR3 with reference TRBV29-1 and TRBJ1-1 gives the whole variable domain SAVISQKPSRDICQRGTSLTIQCQVDSQVTMMFWYRQQPGQSLTLIATANQGSEATYESGFVIDKFPISRPNLTFSTLTVSNMSPEDSSIYLCSVVVIGRTNTEAFFGQGTRLTVV.

This clonotype turned up a few times. V gene TRBV5-4 combines with J gene TRBJ1-2, with 8 bases identical to TRBD1. Unmatched junction bases numbered 6, after V lost 3 bases and J lost 8 bases. Germline CDR1 is SGHNT and CDR2 is YYREEE (reference sequence). The length of the CDR3 is 13 residues. The CDR3 nucleotides read TGTGCCAGCAGCTCCGGACAGGGTGGAGGCTACACCTTC. It specifies CASSSGQGGGYTF.

The rearrangement joins TRBV7-6 to TRBJ2-1, with TRBD2 matching over 12 bases. The junction had 9 bases not matched to a gene; V was cut back by 4 bases and J by 8 bases. This CDR3 region has 16 residues. Germline values: CDR1 SGHVS, CDR2 FNYEAQ. CDR3 DNA: TGTGCCAGCAGCTGGGGATTACTAGCGGGGGGAGATGAGCAGTTCTTC. Translating it yields CASSWGLLAGGDEQFF. The full variable domain, completed using reference TRBV7-6 and TRBJ2-1, is GAGVSQSPRYKVTKRGQDVALRCDPISGHVSLYWYRQALGQGPEFLTYFNYEAQQDKSGLPNDRFSAERPEGSISTLTIQRTEQRDSAMYRCASSWGLLAGGDEQFFGPGTRLTVL.

CDR3: CSTTWGARETQYF. In DNA, the CDR3 is TGCAGCACCACCTGGGGGGCGAGAGAGACCCAGTACTTC. The chain uses TRBV29-1 and TRBJ2-5; D tentatively reads TRBD1 or TRBD2 (6 bases each). The CDR3 runs to 13 residues. CDR1 is SQVTM and CDR2 is ANQGSEA in the germline V gene. V shed 8 bases and J shed 4 bases, with 17 bases lying between them.

This sequence joins TRBV20-1 and TRBJ2-5; D is ambiguous. Germline CDR1 DFQATT, CDR2 SNEGSKA (reference sequence). This CDR3 contains 11 residues. Trimming took off 3 bases at V and 4 bases at J, with 6 bases between the two ends. Here the CDR3 reads CSASLSETQYF. The CDR3 nucleotides are TGCAGTGCTAGCCTGTCAGAGACCCAGTACTTC.

This clonotype was found once. This chain uses TRBV12-3 or TRBV12-4 with TRBJ1-1; 7 nucleotides match TRBD1. V was pared by 7 bases and J by 3 bases, with 11 bases of the junction left unmatched. The CDR3 spans 15 residues. DNA for the CDR3: TGTGCCAGCACCTATTATTCAGGGGGTGACACTGAAGCTTTCTTT. Its translation is CASTYYSGGDTEAFF.

The CDR3 region is CASSLSGTGGTDTQYF. In DNA form, the CDR3 reads TGTGCCAGCAGTTTGTCGGGGACAGGTGGCACAGATACGCAGTATTTT. This sequence joins TRBV27 and TRBJ2-3; 8 bases line up with TRBD1. Per the germline V gene, CDR1 is MNHEY and CDR2 is SMNVEV (reference sequence). V shed 3 bases, J shed 1 base, and the junction held 6 bases outside the gene matches. This CDR3 has 16 amino acids.

As DNA, the CDR3 is TGTGCCAGCAGCTTGGCCGGGGGGGGGCAGACAGATACGCAGTATTTT. Protein product: CASSLAGGGQTDTQYF. The rearrangement joins TRBV5-4 to TRBJ2-3; 8 nucleotides match TRBD2. Unmatched junction bases numbered 6, after V lost 0 bases and J lost 3 bases. This CDR3 spans 16 amino acids. Germline V gives CDR1 SGHNT, CDR2 YYREEE (reference sequence).

This chain connects TRBV20-1 to TRBJ2-7; D remains unclear. This CDR3 is 12 amino acids long. With 1 base removed from V and 5 bases from J, the gap between germline ends came to 9 bases. Germline lookup yields CDR1 DFQATT and CDR2 SNEGSKA (reference sequence). CDR3 coding DNA: TGCAGTGCTAGAGGGGCCGGGCACGAGCAGTACTTC. It yields the protein CSARGAGHEQYF.

The rearrangement uses TRBV29-1 and TRBJ1-2; D uncertain. CDR1 and CDR2 (germline): SQVTM, ANQGSEA. This CDR3 is 11 amino acids long. The V end was cut by 3 bases, the J end by 6 bases, with 8 bases between. The CDR3 sequence is CSVEVQNGYTF. CDR3 in DNA: TGCAGCGTTGAGGTACAAAATGGCTACACCTTC.

The chain carries TRBV5-1 and TRBJ1-1; no reliable D call. V was clipped by 4 bases and J by 4 bases, with 11 bases between them. CDR1 is SGHRS, CDR2 YFSETQ, per germline. This CDR3 contains 13 residues. Written as DNA, the CDR3 is TGCGCCAGCAGCCCGGCCCCACGCACTGAAGCTTTCTTT. This encodes CASSPAPRTEAFF. Together with reference TRBV5-1 and TRBJ1-1, the CDR3 gives the full variable domain: KAGVTQTPRYLIKTRGQQVTLSCSPISGHRSVSWYQQTPGQGLQFLFEYFSETQRNKGNFPGRFSGRQFSNSRSEMNVSTLELGDSALYLCASSPAPRTEAFFGQGTRLTVV.

The chain joins TRBV6-5 to TRBJ2-1; the match to TRBD2 covers 10 bases. The CDR3 spans 15 residues. Germline V gene data show CDR1 as MNHEY and CDR2 as SVGAGI. J gave up 9 bases and V 0 bases, and 5 bases lay outside the gene matches. CDR3 nucleotides: TGTGCCAGCAGTTACTCGCTAGCGGGGGCGGGTGAGCAGTTCTTC. Translating it yields CASSYSLAGAGEQFF.

J is TRBJ2-7 and V is TRBV15; D might be TRBD2 (7 bases). The CDR3 loop spans 15 amino acids. The germline V gene has CDR1 LNHNV and CDR2 YYDKDF (reference sequence). Trimming left V 1 base short and J 3 bases short, with 13 bases between. Here the CDR3 reads CATSRGRGASYEQYV. The CDR3 DNA reads as TGTGCCACCAGCAGAGGACGGGGGGCCAGCTACGAGCAGTACGTC.

On this clonotype itself: One junction end does not reproduce the germline sequence, and a read error may be involved. J is TRBJ1-6 and V is TRBV7-8; unclear D gene. The CDR3 contains 17 residues. Per germline, CDR1 SGHVS and CDR2 FQNEAQ. The CDR3 is CASSSEATTSSNSPLHF. CDR3 nucleotides: TGTGCCAGCAGCTCCGAGGCAACAACCTCCTCTAATTCACCCCTCCACTTT.